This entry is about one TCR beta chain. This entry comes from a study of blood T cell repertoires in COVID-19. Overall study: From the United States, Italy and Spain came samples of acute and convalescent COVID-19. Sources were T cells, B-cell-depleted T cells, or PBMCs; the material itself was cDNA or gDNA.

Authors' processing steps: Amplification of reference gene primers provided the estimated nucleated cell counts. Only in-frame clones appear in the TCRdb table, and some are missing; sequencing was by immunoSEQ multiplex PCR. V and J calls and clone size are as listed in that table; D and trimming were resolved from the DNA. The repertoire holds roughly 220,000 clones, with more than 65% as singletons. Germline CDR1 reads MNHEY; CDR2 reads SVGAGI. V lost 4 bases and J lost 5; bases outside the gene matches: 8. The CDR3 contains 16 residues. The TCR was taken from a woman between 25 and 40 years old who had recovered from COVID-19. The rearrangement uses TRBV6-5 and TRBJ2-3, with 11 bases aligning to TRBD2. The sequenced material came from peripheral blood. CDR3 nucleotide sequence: TGTGCCAGCAGTTCCCTCACTAGCGGGAGAGGAGATACGCAGTATTTT. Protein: CASSSLTSGRGDTQYF.